Below, 14 T cell receptor beta chains from the same sample are listed, as sequenced in a study of blood T cell repertoires in COVID-19. Clones were sequenced by immunoSEQ multiplex PCR, and TCRdb holds only the in-frame ones, with some missing. This sample yields 150,000 to 200,000 clones, of which 85% to 95% are seen a single time; roughly 2% belongs to the top ten. Source material: peripheral blood. All receptors derive from a woman aged 60-70 years with COVID-19, enrolled during active disease.

The J gene is TRBJ1-2, the V gene TRBV5-1, with 7 bases that match TRBD1. The J segment lost 7 bases and the V segment lost 3 bases, leaving 9 bases of the junction unmatched. The CDR3 runs to 14 residues. Looked up from germline, CDR1 is SGHRS and CDR2 is YFSETQ. The CDR3 protein is CASSYTGAGGGYTF. CDR3 sequence (DNA): TGCGCCAGCAGCTATACAGGGGCAGGGGGTGGCTACACCTTC.

This clone was observed once. The CDR3 sequence is CASSQQGPYSGANVLTF. The CDR3 nucleotides are TGCGCCAGCAGCCAACAGGGGCCCTACTCTGGGGCCAACGTCCTGACTTTC. The chain joins TRBV4-1 to TRBJ2-6, with a tentative D call TRBD1 (6 bases). CDR1 MGHRA and CDR2 YSYEKL come from the germline V gene. This CDR3 comprises 17 residues. The ends were cut back, 2 bases at V and 0 bases at J, with 11 bases in the middle.

This chain joins TRBV28 and TRBJ2-2; maybe TRBD1 (5 bases). Trimming removed 6 bases from V and 3 bases from J, with 14 bases in between. Germline V gene data show CDR1 as MDHEN and CDR2 as SYDVKM. This CDR3 is built from 15 residues. The DNA for the CDR3 is TGTGCCAGCAGCACGGACAACTCGTACACCGGGGAGCTGTTTTTT. The encoded protein is CASSTDNSYTGELFF. Looking up the rest from reference TRBV28 and TRBJ2-2 gives the full variable domain: DVKVTQSSRYLVKRTGEKVFLECVQDMDHENMFWYRQDPGLGLRLIYFSYDVKMKEKGDIPEGYSVSREKKERFSLILESASTNQTSMYLCASSTDNSYTGELFFGEGSRLTVL.

The rearrangement joins TRBV5-1 to TRBJ1-1, with D perhaps matching TRBD1 (5 bases). This CDR3 is built from 11 residues. Trimming shortened V by 6 bases and J by 4 bases, and 7 bases separated the two germline ends. Germline values: CDR1 SGHRS, CDR2 YFSETQ. CDR3 loop: CASTGGTEAFF. CDR3 DNA: TGCGCCAGCACGGGGGGCACTGAAGCTTTCTTT.

The chain carries TRBV7-9 and TRBJ1-4; D ambiguous. The V and J ends lost 1 base and 14 bases respectively, with 17 bases between them. CDR1 is SEHNR and CDR2 is FQNEAQ in the germline V gene (reference sequence). CDR3 length: 14 residues. CDR3 loop: CASSLGRPETGLFF. The DNA of the CDR3 is TGTGCCAGCAGCTTAGGGAGGCCCGAAACGGGGCTGTTTTTT.

This clone was seen once. The rearrangement uses TRBV5-8 and TRBJ1-5; 8 bases fit TRBD1. Germline V gene lookup returns CDR1 SGHTS and CDR2 YDEGEE. The V segment lost 3 bases and the J segment 2 bases; nucleotides outside the gene matches: 7. The CDR3 runs to 16 residues. CDR3 coding DNA: TGTGCCAGCAGCTGGAGGACAGGGAATGGCAATCAGCCCCAGCATTTT. Translating gives CASSWRTGNGNQPQHF. Complete variable domain (other parts from reference TRBV5-8 and TRBJ1-5): EAGVTQSPTHLIKTRGQQATLRCSPISGHTSVYWYQQALGLGLQFLLWYDEGEERNRGNFPPRFSGRQFPNYSSELNVNALELEDSALYLCASSWRTGNGNQPQHFGDGTRLSIL.

The chain is built from TRBV5-1 and TRBJ1-2, with TRBD1 matching 9 bases. Germline V gives CDR1 SGHRS, CDR2 YFSETQ. V lost 3 bases, J lost 6 bases, and 9 bases stayed unmatched. CDR3 length equals 15 residues. The CDR3 DNA reads as TGCGCCAGCAGCTGGTCCGGGACAGGGTGGGATGGCTACACCTTC. This translates into CASSWSGTGWDGYTF.

J is TRBJ2-1 and V is TRBV6-5, with a possible D match to TRBD2 (5 bases). Trimming left V 6 bases short and J 6 bases short, with 12 bases between. The CDR3 has 13 amino acids. The germline CDR1 and CDR2 sequences are MNHEY and SVGAGI. The CDR3: CASRNRRGNEQFF. The CDR3 DNA is TGTGCCAGCAGGAACCGACGGGGCAATGAGCAGTTCTTC.

The sample holds one count of this clone. The rearrangement joins TRBV7-9 to TRBJ1-1; TRBD1 matches 9 bases. V was clipped by 3 bases and J by 5 bases; unmatched bases: 4. Germline V CDR1 and CDR2: SEHNR, FQNEAQ (reference sequence). CDR3 length: 14 residues. For the CDR3, the DNA is TGTGCCAGCAGCTTTACAGGGGGCGCGACTGAAGCTTTCTTT. Protein sequence: CASSFTGGATEAFF.

This clone was seen only a few times. V is TRBV2 and J is TRBJ2-1; TRBD2 is a possible D gene (6 bases). Trimming removed 7 bases from V and 9 bases from J, with 13 bases in between. The CDR3 extends over 12 amino acids. The germline gives CDR1 SNHLY, CDR2 FYNNEI. The CDR3 here is CASMEGLSEQFF. The DNA for the CDR3 is TGTGCCAGCATGGAGGGTCTTAGTGAGCAGTTCTTC.

The CDR3 region is CASREPGGSGELFF. The CDR3 DNA reads TGTGCCAGTAGGGAGCCAGGGGGCTCCGGGGAGCTGTTTTTT. The chain links TRBV19 to TRBJ2-2; 8 nucleotides line up with TRBD1. The V segment lost 6 bases and the J segment 6 bases; nucleotides outside the gene matches: 6. In germline, CDR1 is LNHDA, CDR2 SQIVND (reference sequence). The CDR3 is 14 amino acids.

The DNA of the CDR3 is TGTGCCAGTAGTAGCTCCCGGGGTGAGCAGTTCTTC. Translation gives CASSSSRGEQFF. J is TRBJ2-1 and V is TRBV19; TRBD2 is a possible D gene (5 bases). This CDR3 comprises 12 residues. Trimming pared 4 bases from V and 9 bases from J, leaving 10 bases between. CDR1 LNHDA and CDR2 SQIVND come from the germline V gene (reference sequence).

This chain connects TRBV7-2 to TRBJ1-4, with 7 bases lining up with TRBD1. Germline values: CDR1 SGHTA, CDR2 FQGNSA. Trimming at V came to 5 bases and at J to 0 bases, leaving 3 bases not matched to a gene. The CDR3 has 15 residues. CDR3 loop: CASSRTGATNEKLFF. CDR3 nucleotide sequence: TGTGCCAGCAGCAGAACAGGGGCAACTAATGAAAAACTGTTTTTT.

CDR3 sequence (DNA): TGTGCCAGCAGTTTATCCCCCACGGGTTTGCGCACTGAAGCTTTCTTT. Residues: CASSLSPTGLRTEAFF. The chain carries TRBV27 and TRBJ1-1; D unresolved. CDR1 is MNHEY, CDR2 SMNVEV, per germline (reference sequence). The ends were cut back, 0 bases at V and 4 bases at J, with 15 bases in the middle. CDR3 length: 16 residues.